These T cell receptor beta chains were read from a single sample in a study of T-cell memory formation after mild COVID-19. TCRdb itself ran the 5' RACE reads through MiXCR, one entry per CDR3 protein. The table has approximately 190,000 distinct CDR3 sequences, approximately 20% seen once. Material: PBMCs or a T cell subset sorted from them (not recorded which). These receptors were obtained from an adult woman who had mild COVID-19 (a few samples of this study predate the infection). Cell type and time point are not known. Both conserved end residues are part of each CDR3. The order of the fields is CDR3 DNA, CDR3 protein, clone size, J gene, V gene, D gene. A D gene is named only where the DNA matches it firmly. The size field is filled for only some rows; it gives once, few, many or a size class.

cdr3_nt: TGCGCCAGCAGCCAATTCGGGGTGACCACTGAAGCTTTCTTT; cdr3_aa: CASSQFGVTTEAFF; clone_size: few; j_call: TRBJ1-1; v_call: TRBV4-1; d_call: -
cdr3_nt: TGTGCCAGCAGTTTAGCAGGGGGCAGCACTGAAGCTTTCTTT; cdr3_aa: CASSLAGGSTEAFF; clone_size: few; j_call: TRBJ1-1; v_call: TRBV12-3/TRBV12-4; d_call: TRBD1
cdr3_nt: TGTGCCAGCAGCCAAGTTGGTAGGGCAGGCCAAAACACTGAAGCTTTCTTT; cdr3_aa: CASSQVGRAGQNTEAFF; clone_size: -; j_call: TRBJ1-1; v_call: TRBV4-2; d_call: -
cdr3_nt: TGCAGTGCTTATACTAGCGGGCGCCCCGGAGAGACCCAGTACTTC; cdr3_aa: CSAYTSGRPGETQYF; clone_size: -; j_call: TRBJ2-5; v_call: TRBV20-1; d_call: TRBD2
cdr3_nt: TGTGCCAGCAGTTTGGACAGGGGTAATCAGCCCCAGCATTTT; cdr3_aa: CASSLDRGNQPQHF; clone_size: many; j_call: TRBJ1-5; v_call: TRBV12-3/TRBV12-4; d_call: TRBD1
cdr3_nt: TGTGCCAGCAGTTTTGAGCGGGCCCGGAGAGAGACCCAGTACTTC; cdr3_aa: CASSFERARRETQYF; clone_size: few; j_call: TRBJ2-5; v_call: TRBV12-3/TRBV12-4; d_call: -
cdr3_nt: TGTGCCAGCACCAAGGGACTACACCAAGAGACCCAGTACTTC; cdr3_aa: CASTKGLHQETQYF; clone_size: -; j_call: TRBJ2-5; v_call: TRBV12-3/TRBV12-4; d_call: TRBD2
cdr3_nt: TGTGCCAGCAGCCGCACTAGCGGGGGGGGAGGTGAGCAGTTCTTC; cdr3_aa: CASSRTSGGGGEQFF; clone_size: many; j_call: TRBJ2-1; v_call: TRBV7-6; d_call: TRBD2
cdr3_nt: TGTGCCAGCACCCCCCCAGCGGGAGTTCATGAGCAGTACTTC; cdr3_aa: CASTPPAGVHEQYF; clone_size: many; j_call: TRBJ2-7; v_call: TRBV7-9; d_call: TRBD2
cdr3_nt: TGTGCCAGCAGCCTGACTCCACAGATCTACGAGCAGTACTTC; cdr3_aa: CASSLTPQIYEQYF; clone_size: few; j_call: TRBJ2-7; v_call: TRBV7-9; d_call: -
cdr3_nt: TGTGCAAGTCGCTTAGCGCGGGCTTCCCGGGATATATCCTACGAGCAGTACTTC; cdr3_aa: CASRLARASRDISYEQYF; clone_size: -; j_call: TRBJ2-7; v_call: TRBV12-2; d_call: -
cdr3_nt: TGTGCCAGCAGCTTGGACGGGACTCAGACGCCCACCTTC; cdr3_aa: CASSLDGTQTPTF; clone_size: -; j_call: TRBJ1-2; v_call: TRBV7-9; d_call: -
cdr3_nt: TGCAGCGTTGGCCCGGGGGGAGGTTTTCTCTACGAGCAGTACTTC; cdr3_aa: CSVGPGGGFLYEQYF; clone_size: many; j_call: TRBJ2-7; v_call: TRBV29-1; d_call: TRBD2
cdr3_nt: TGCAGCCTCCGGGGCAGGGGTTCCACAGATACGCAGTATTTT; cdr3_aa: CSLRGRGSTDTQYF; clone_size: few; j_call: TRBJ2-3; v_call: TRBV29-1; d_call: -
cdr3_nt: TGTGCCAGCAGCTTAGGGATGCTTGGGGAGACCCAGTACTTC; cdr3_aa: CASSLGMLGETQYF; clone_size: -; j_call: TRBJ2-5; v_call: TRBV7-3; d_call: -
cdr3_nt: TGTGCCAGCAAAGCTAGCGGGAAAGAGACCCAGTACTTC; cdr3_aa: CASKASGKETQYF; clone_size: -; j_call: TRBJ2-5; v_call: TRBV6-2/TRBV6-3; d_call: TRBD2